The subject of this entry is one TCR beta chain. Its antigen is not identified. J gave up 1 base and V 0 bases, and 13 bases lay outside the gene matches. The CDR3 runs to 20 residues. Germline CDR1 and CDR2: SGHAT and FQNNGV. TCRdb ran MiXCR on the RACE reads and lists one entry per CDR3 protein. Here the sample spans tens of thousands of distinct CDR3 sequences, about 15% being singletons. The data were obtained in a study of human T cells and chemical hapten exposure. Study as a whole: Slight differences in pooled library volume were the main source of varying TCR yields across samples. Overall study results and limits: With DPC sensitization, TCRs exceeding 1 in 1000 frequency showed no change.

Time point given: pre-sensitization, week 0. This sample's treatment: therapeutic diphenylcyclopropenone sensitization with weekly scalp DPC. The chain uses TRBV11-2 and TRBJ2-1, with 9 bases fitting TRBD2. Sequenced here: whole blood, sampled in connection with sensitization to the hapten diphenylcyclopropenone (DPC). This TCR was recovered from a woman aged 45-65 years with alopecia areata. Some clones in this sample may be carry-over from other donors' samples. CDR3 sequence: CASSLDPSTLREGSYNEQFF. Here the CDR3 DNA reads TGTGCCAGCAGCTTAGACCCCTCGACGTTGCGGGAGGGTTCCTACAATGAGCAGTTCTTC.